This paragraph covers one T cell receptor beta chain sequence. Its specific antigen is unknown. Per-nucleotide qualities are absent, and no much larger clonotype sits a single base away. This entry belongs to a study of a mutant IDH1 vaccine in newly diagnosed glioma listed by TCRdb under 2021. Background on the whole study: Vaccination was initiated 4-6 weeks after radiotherapy alone, or concurrently with temozolomide cycles in the chemotherapy-containing groups. The week-35 safety follow-up was designated visit V12, and the week-47 end of study was designated visit V13. Peripheral blood was drawn at six visits: V03 (baseline), V05, V07, V10, V12 and V13. Before enrollment, most patients had been given radiochemotherapy with temozolomide as standard therapy, while the rest had received either radiotherapy alone or temozolomide alone. For exploratory analyses, longitudinal TCRB deep sequencing was carried out in around 26 treated patients wherever samples were available. Of the approximately 33 patients who were treated, around 62% were male and roughly 38% were female, and the mean age was approximately 40 years. Here is what the overall study found, with its caveats: Across multiple MHC alleles, vaccine-induced immune responses were seen in about 93% of patients. Changes in the top peripheral T cell clonotypes picked up by TCRB sequencing did not appear to be linked to pseudoprogression. The authors stated that sample limitations prevented analyses of patient blood samples from being reproduced. Selection of PBMC samples for TCRB deep sequencing was based on availability.

This sample's time point label indicates: week 35, safety follow-up. A 20-mer mutant IDH1 peptide at 300 micrograms in Montanide made up each vaccine dose, which was injected subcutaneously together with topical imiquimod. Patients received eight vaccinations in weeks 1, 3, 5, 7, 11, 15, 19 and 23, corresponding to visits V03 through V10. Newly diagnosed WHO grade 3 or 4 IDH1-mutant astrocytomas showing loss of nuclear ATRX were present in the donors. The samples were drawn from NOA16, a multicentre, single-arm, open-label phase I trial in Germany that tested a mutant IDH1 peptide vaccine in humans for the first time. The DNeasy Blood and Tissue Kit was used to extract genomic DNA from EDTA blood for TCRB sequencing. Receptors were amplified or captured by the immunoSEQ multiplex PCR assay. Rearranged TCR beta chain sequences were amplified using the hsTCRB Kit according to the manufacturer's protocol. Sequencing of TCRB libraries was carried out on an Illumina MiSeq. Processing in the source paper ran as follows. Demultiplexing, trimming and gene mapping were performed with the kit vendor's proprietary platform. Held by TCRdb, this immuneACCESS table contains in-frame sequences only and omits some clones. Under half of the omission traces to an unresolved V gene where checked; the cause of the rest is unknown. V and J calls and clone size are given by that table; D and trimming were obtained from the DNA. In all, the sample holds around 60,000 clones, and more than 80% of those were seen once. Around 5% of the sample is held by the ten biggest clonotypes.

This material consisted of PBMCs, taken from a glioma patient whose treatment included an IDH1 peptide vaccine. The TCR originated in a middle-aged man with glioma.

The DNA is TGTGCCAGCAGTGGGGGATGGGCCTACGAGCAGTACTTC. Translation gives CASSGGWAYEQYF. The sequence links TRBV2 to TRBJ2-7; no confident D gene assignment can be made. V loses 4 bases, J loses 2 bases, and the germline ends lie 9 bases apart. CDR1 and CDR2, per the germline V gene, are SNHLY and FYNNEI. Including the terminal cysteine and phenylalanine, the CDR3 comprises 13 residues. Only the CDR3 part of the read is kept: 39 bases, read in frame from the first base.